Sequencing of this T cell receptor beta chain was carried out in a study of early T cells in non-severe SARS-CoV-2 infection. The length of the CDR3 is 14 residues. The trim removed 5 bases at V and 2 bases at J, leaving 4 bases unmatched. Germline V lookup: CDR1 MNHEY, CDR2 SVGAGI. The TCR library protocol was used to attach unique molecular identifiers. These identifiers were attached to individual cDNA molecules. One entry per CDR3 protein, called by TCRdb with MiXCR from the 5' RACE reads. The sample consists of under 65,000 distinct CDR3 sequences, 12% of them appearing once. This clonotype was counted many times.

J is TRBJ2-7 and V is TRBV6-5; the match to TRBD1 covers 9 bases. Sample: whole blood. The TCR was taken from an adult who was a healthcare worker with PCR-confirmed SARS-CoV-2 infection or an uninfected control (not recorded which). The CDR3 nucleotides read TGTGCCAGCAGTCGCTACAGGGGGCCCTACGAGCAGTACTTC. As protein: CASSRYRGPYEQYF.